The TCR beta chain under discussion was sequenced for a study of T cells in Graves' hyperthyroidism and ophthalmopathy. Study-wide context: Prior to any treatment, at the point of initial diagnosis, peripheral blood was collected. Whole-study findings and limits: Model-based prediction identified ophthalmopathy a median roughly six months prior to its onset. Appearing also in blood were most of the thyroid clonotypes expanded above 0.001.

This CDR3 region has 14 residues. Trimming at V came to 6 bases and at J to 4 bases, leaving 6 bases not matched to a gene. Germline V lookup: CDR1 KGHSH, CDR2 LQKENI. Used for diagnoses were clinical symptoms, serum thyroxine and TRAb, thyroid ultrasound and orbital computed tomography. As regards this clonotype: What it binds is not known.

The investigators amplified TCR beta CDR3 regions from RNA transcripts. RT-PCR in the first round (using the HTBI primer set) targeted the TCR CDR3. TCRdb re-derived calls from the multiplex PCR reads in MiXCR, one entry per CDR3 protein. The profile shows about 610,000 distinct CDR3 sequences, roughly 15% of them singletons. The sequence was obtained from a woman aged 40 to 49 with Graves' ophthalmopathy. The rearrangement links TRBV18 to TRBJ2-5; 9 nucleotides match TRBD2. The sequencing input was blood. The CDR3 region is CASSDRGRAETQYF. The CDR3 DNA sequence: TGTGCCAGCTCTGATCGCGGGAGGGCAGAGACCCAGTACTTC. Full variable domain (rest looked up from reference TRBV18 and TRBJ2-5): NAGVMQNPRHLVRRRGQEARLRCSPMKGHSHVYWYRQLPEEGLKFMVYLQKENIIDESGMPKERFSAEFPKEGPSILRIQQVVRGDSAAYFCASSDRGRAETQYFGPGTRLLVL.